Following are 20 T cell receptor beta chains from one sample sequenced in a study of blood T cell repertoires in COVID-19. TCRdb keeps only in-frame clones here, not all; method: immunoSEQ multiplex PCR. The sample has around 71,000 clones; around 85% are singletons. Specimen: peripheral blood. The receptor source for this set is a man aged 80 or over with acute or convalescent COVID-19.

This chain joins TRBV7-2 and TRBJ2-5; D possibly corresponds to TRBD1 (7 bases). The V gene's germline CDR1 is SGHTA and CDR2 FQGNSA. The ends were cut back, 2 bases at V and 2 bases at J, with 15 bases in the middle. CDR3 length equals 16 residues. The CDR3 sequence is CASSLRGAGGQETQYF. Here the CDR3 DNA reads TGTGCCAGCAGCTTAAGAGGGGCAGGGGGGCAAGAGACCCAGTACTTC.

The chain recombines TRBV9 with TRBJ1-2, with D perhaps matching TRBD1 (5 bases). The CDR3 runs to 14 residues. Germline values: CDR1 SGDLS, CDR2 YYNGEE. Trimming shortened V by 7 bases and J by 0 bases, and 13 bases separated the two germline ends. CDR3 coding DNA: TGTGCCAGCGGGGGGAGACCCCCTAACTATGGCTACACCTTC. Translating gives CASGGRPPNYGYTF.

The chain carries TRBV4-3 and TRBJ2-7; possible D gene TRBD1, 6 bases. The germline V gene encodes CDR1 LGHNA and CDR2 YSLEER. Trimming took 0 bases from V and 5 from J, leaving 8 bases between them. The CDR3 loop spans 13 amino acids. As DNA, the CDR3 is TGCGCCAGCAGCCAAGATCCAGGGGACGAGCAGTACTTC. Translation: CASSQDPGDEQYF.

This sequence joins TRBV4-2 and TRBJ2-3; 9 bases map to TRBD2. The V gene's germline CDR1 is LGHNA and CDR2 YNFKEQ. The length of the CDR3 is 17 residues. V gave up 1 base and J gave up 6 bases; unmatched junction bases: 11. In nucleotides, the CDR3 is TGTGCCAGCAGCCAAGCCGCGAGGGCTAGCGGGACGGATACGCAGTATTTT. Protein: CASSQAARASGTDTQYF.

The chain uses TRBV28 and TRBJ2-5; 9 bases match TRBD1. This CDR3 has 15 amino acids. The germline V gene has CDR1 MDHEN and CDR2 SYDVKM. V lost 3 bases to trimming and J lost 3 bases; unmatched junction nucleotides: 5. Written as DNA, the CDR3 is TGTGCCAGCAGTTTCCTCGGGACAGGGAAAGAGACCCAGTACTTC. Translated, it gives CASSFLGTGKETQYF.

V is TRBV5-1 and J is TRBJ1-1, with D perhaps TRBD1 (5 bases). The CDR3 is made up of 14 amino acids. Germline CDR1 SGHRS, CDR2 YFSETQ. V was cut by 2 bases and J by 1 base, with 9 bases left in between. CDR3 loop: CASSFSDKNTEAFF. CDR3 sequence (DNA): TGCGCCAGCAGCTTCTCGGACAAGAACACTGAAGCTTTCTTT. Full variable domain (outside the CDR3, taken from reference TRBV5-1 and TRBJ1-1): KAGVTQTPRYLIKTRGQQVTLSCSPISGHRSVSWYQQTPGQGLQFLFEYFSETQRNKGNFPGRFSGRQFSNSRSEMNVSTLELGDSALYLCASSFSDKNTEAFFGQGTRLTVV.

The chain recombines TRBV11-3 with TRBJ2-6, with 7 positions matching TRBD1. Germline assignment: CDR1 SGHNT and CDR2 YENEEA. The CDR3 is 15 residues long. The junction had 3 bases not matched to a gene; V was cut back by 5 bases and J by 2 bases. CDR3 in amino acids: CASSRGGAGANVLTF. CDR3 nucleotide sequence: TGTGCCAGCAGCCGAGGGGGCGCTGGGGCCAACGTCCTGACTTTC. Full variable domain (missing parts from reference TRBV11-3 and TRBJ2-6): EAGVVQSPRYKIIEKKQPVAFWCNPISGHNTLYWYLQNLGQGPELLIRYENEEAVDDSQLPKDRFSAERLKGVDSTLKIQPAELGDSAVYLCASSRGGAGANVLTFGAGSRLTVL.

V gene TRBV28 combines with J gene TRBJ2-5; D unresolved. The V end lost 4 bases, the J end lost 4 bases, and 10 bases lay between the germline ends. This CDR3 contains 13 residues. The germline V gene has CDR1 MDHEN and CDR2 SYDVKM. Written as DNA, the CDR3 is TGTGCCAGCAGTTCCCGACTCGGAGAGACCCAGTACTTC. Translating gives CASSSRLGETQYF. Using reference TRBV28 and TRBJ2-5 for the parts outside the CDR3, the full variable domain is DVKVTQSSRYLVKRTGEKVFLECVQDMDHENMFWYRQDPGLGLRLIYFSYDVKMKEKGDIPEGYSVSREKKERFSLILESASTNQTSMYLCASSSRLGETQYFGPGTRLLVL.

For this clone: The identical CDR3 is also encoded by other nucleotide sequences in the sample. This CDR3 is CASSLSSGGTDTQYF. In DNA form, the CDR3 reads TGCGCCAGCAGCCTATCAAGCGGGGGGACAGATACGCAGTATTTT. This chain connects TRBV5-1 to TRBJ2-3; 9 nucleotides line up with TRBD2. The CDR3 has 15 residues. CDR1 and CDR2 from the germline V gene are SGHRS and YFSETQ. With 4 bases clipped from V and 3 bases from J, the junction kept 6 bases outside the gene matches.

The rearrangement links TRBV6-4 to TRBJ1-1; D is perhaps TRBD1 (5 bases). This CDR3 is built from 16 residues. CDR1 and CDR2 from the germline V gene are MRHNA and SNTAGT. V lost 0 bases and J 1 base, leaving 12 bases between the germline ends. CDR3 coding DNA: TGTGCCAGCAGTGACTCTGGCAGGGCTTCGAACACTGAAGCTTTCTTT. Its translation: CASSDSGRASNTEAFF.

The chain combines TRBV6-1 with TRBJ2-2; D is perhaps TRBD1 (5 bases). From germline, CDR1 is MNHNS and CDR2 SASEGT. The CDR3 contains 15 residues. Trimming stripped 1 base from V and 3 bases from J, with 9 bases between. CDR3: CASSEEGFDTGELFF. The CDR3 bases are TGTGCCAGCAGTGAAGAGGGGTTCGACACCGGGGAGCTGTTTTTT.

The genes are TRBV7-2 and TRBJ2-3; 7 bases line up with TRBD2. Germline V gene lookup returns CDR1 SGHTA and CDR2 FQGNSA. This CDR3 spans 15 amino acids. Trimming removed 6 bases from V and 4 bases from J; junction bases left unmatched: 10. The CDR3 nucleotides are TGTGCCAGCAGTTCCGGCCCGGCGGGGGCAGATACGCAGTATTTT. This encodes CASSSGPAGADTQYF.

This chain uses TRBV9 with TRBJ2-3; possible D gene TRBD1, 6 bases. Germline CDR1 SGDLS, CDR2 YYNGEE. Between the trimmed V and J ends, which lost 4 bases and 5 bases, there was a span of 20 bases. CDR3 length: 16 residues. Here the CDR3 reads CASSPLGGEGRDTQYF. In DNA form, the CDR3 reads TGTGCCAGCAGCCCACTAGGGGGAGAGGGACGAGATACGCAGTATTTT.

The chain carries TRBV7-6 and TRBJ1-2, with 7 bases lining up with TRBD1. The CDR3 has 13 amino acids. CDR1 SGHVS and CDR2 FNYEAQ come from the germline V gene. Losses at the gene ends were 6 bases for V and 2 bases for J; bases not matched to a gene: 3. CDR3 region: CASSPGQNYGYTF. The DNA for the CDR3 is TGTGCCAGCAGTCCGGGACAGAACTATGGCTACACCTTC.

CDR3 region: CASSPGTSSTGELFF. CDR3 sequence (DNA): TGCGCCAGCAGCCCCGGGACTAGCTCAACCGGGGAGCTGTTTTTT. The chain recombines TRBV5-1 with TRBJ2-2; 9 nucleotides align to TRBD2. Germline CDR1 is SGHRS and CDR2 is YFSETQ. With V trimmed by 4 bases and J by 5 bases, 6 bases remained unmatched. The CDR3 is made up of 15 amino acids. The full variable domain, in which reference TRBV5-1 and TRBJ2-2 provide the parts outside the CDR3, is KAGVTQTPRYLIKTRGQQVTLSCSPISGHRSVSWYQQTPGQGLQFLFEYFSETQRNKGNFPGRFSGRQFSNSRSEMNVSTLELGDSALYLCASSPGTSSTGELFFGEGSRLTVL.

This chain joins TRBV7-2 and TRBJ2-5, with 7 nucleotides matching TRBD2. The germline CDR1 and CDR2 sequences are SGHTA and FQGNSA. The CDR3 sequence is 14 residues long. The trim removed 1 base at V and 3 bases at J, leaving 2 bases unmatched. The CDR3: CASSLDLAEETQYF. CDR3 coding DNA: TGTGCCAGCAGCTTAGACCTAGCGGAAGAGACCCAGTACTTC.

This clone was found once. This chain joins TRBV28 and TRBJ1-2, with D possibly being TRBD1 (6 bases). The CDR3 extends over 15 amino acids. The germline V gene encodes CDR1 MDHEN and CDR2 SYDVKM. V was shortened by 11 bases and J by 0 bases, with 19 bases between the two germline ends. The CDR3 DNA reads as TGTGCCTGCCGGGACACTCTAGTGCCTAACTATGGCTACACCTTC. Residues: CACRDTLVPNYGYTF.

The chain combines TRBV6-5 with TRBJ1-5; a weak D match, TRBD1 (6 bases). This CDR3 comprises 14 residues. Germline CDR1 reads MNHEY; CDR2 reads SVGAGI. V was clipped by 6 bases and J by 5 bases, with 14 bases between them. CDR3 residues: CASRLGAGDQPQHF. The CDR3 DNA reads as TGTGCCAGCAGATTGGGGGCAGGGGATCAGCCCCAGCATTTT.

The CDR3 reads CASSDFEGADTQYF. The CDR3 DNA follows: TGTGCCAGCAGTGATTTCGAGGGAGCAGATACGCAGTATTTT. The gene calls are TRBV6-1 and TRBJ2-3, with D possibly matching TRBD2 (5 bases). The ends were cut back, 3 bases at V and 4 bases at J, with 11 bases in the middle. Germline V CDR1 and CDR2: MNHNS, SASEGT. The CDR3 sequence is 14 residues long.

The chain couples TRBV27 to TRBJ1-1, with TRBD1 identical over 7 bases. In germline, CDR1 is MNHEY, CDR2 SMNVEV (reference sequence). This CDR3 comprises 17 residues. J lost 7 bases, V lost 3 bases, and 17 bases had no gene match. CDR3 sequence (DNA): TGTGCCAGCAGTTTCGAAAACGCACAGGGGTGGGTCGGTGAAGCTTTCTTT. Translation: CASSFENAQGWVGEAFF.